These T cell receptor beta chains were read from a single sample in a study of naive and memory T cell subsets. Via MiXCR, TCRdb re-called the UMI-ligation and nested PCR reads, giving one row per CDR3 protein. The table shows more than 25,000 distinct CDR3 sequences, with roughly 5.2% occurring only once. The specimen sequenced was blood. The receptors stem from an adult in good health. Both conserved end residues are part of each CDR3. D genes are given only for firm matches. A row's size may be missing; if present it is once, few, many or a size class.

J gene	D gene	V gene	clone size	CDR3 protein	CDR3 DNA
TRBJ2-7	TRBD1	TRBV28	many	CASSLVGTGSDEQYF	TGTGCCAGCAGTTTAGTGGGGACAGGTAGCGACGAGCAGTACTTC
TRBJ2-6	-	TRBV3-1	many	CASTQTSGANVLTF	TGTGCCAGCACCCAAACCTCTGGGGCCAACGTCCTGACTTTC
TRBJ2-3	-	TRBV29-1	few	CSVEFPGVSTYTQYF	TGCAGCGTTGAATTTCCAGGAGTTTCCACATATACGCAGTATTTT
TRBJ2-3	TRBD2	TRBV15	-	CATSRRWTSESTDTQYF	TGTGCCACCAGCAGACGGTGGACTAGCGAGAGCACAGATACGCAGTATTTT
TRBJ2-2	-	TRBV11-2	many	CASSLTNTGELFF	TGTGCCAGCAGCTTAACGAACACCGGGGAGCTGTTTTTT
TRBJ2-1	-	TRBV29-1	few	CSVEWTPSYNEQFF	TGCAGCGTTGAATGGACGCCCTCCTACAATGAGCAGTTCTTC
TRBJ2-1	-	TRBV9	-	CASSASMAVFNEQFF	TGTGCCAGCAGCGCATCAATGGCTGTCTTCAATGAGCAGTTCTTC
TRBJ2-1	TRBD2	TRBV28	-	CASSSLAGGPDEQFF	TGTGCCAGCAGCTCACTAGCGGGAGGGCCCGATGAGCAGTTCTTC
TRBJ1-1	-	TRBV7-2	many	CASSLGRNTEAFF	TGTGCCAGCAGCTTAGGACGGAACACTGAAGCTTTCTTT
TRBJ1-2	-	TRBV7-8	many	CASSLAGPSQGGYTF	TGTGCCAGCAGCTTAGCAGGGCCCTCCCAAGGGGGCTACACCTTC
TRBJ2-3	TRBD1	TRBV29-1	many	CSVAGQGVDTQYF	TGCAGCGTTGCCGGACAGGGGGTAGATACGCAGTATTTT
TRBJ2-3	-	TRBV7-3	many	CASSLGVRSTDTQYF	TGTGCCAGCAGCTTAGGGGTCCGATCCACAGATACGCAGTATTTT
TRBJ2-7	TRBD2	TRBV6-5	many	CASRQRLASTYEQYF	TGTGCCAGCAGGCAGAGACTAGCGAGCACCTACGAGCAGTACTTC
TRBJ2-6	TRBD1	TRBV5-1	few	CASRPDREYAEANVLTF	TGCGCCAGCAGGCCCGACAGGGAGTACGCTGAGGCCAACGTCCTGACTTTC
TRBJ2-1	TRBD2	TRBV7-2	many	CASSPTGTSGRTSYNEQFF	TGTGCCAGCAGCCCCACCGGGACTAGCGGGAGAACCTCCTACAATGAGCAGTTCTTC
TRBJ1-6	TRBD1	TRBV9	many	CASSVDTGGGNSPLHF	TGTGCCAGCAGCGTAGATACAGGGGGCGGTAATTCACCCCTCCACTTT
TRBJ1-2	-	TRBV28	many	CASSLYSRRKTSGYTF	TGTGCCAGCAGTTTATACTCCCGGCGAAAAACTAGTGGCTACACCTTC
TRBJ2-7	TRBD2	TRBV12-3/TRBV12-4	-	CASSPGTSGRDEQYF	TGTGCCAGCAGTCCCGGGACTAGCGGGAGGGACGAGCAGTACTTC
TRBJ2-2	-	TRBV6-5	-	CASSYPRPGELFF	TGTGCCAGCAGTTACCCTCGTCCCGGGGAGCTGTTTTTT
TRBJ2-7	TRBD1	TRBV4-1	few	CASSRPGQGSAEQYF	TGCGCCAGCAGCAGACCGGGACAGGGGTCGGCCGAGCAGTACTTC
TRBJ2-7	-	TRBV13	-	CASSTLMVRPWEEQYF	TGTGCCAGCAGCACCCTCATGGTGAGGCCCTGGGAGGAGCAGTACTTC
TRBJ1-1	-	TRBV6-5	many	CASQGMNTEAFF	TGTGCCAGCCAGGGCATGAACACTGAAGCTTTCTTT
TRBJ2-7	TRBD2	TRBV2	many	CAIDIAGETYF	TGTGCCATCGACATAGCGGGAGAAACCTACTTC
TRBJ2-7	-	TRBV28	many	CASSFLYRGSSYEQYF	TGTGCCAGCAGTTTCCTATACCGGGGCAGCTCCTACGAGCAGTACTTC
TRBJ1-6	-	TRBV5-1	few	CASSLYSGFSPLHF	TGCGCCAGCAGCTTGTATTCGGGGTTTTCACCCCTCCACTTT
TRBJ2-4	-	TRBV7-2	many	CASSLPRFLAKNIQYF	TGTGCCAGCAGCTTACCGAGATTTCTAGCCAAAAACATTCAGTACTTC
TRBJ1-6	-	TRBV6-5	many	CASSATGGVSSYNSPLHF	TGTGCCAGCAGTGCCACGGGCGGGGTTAGCTCCTATAATTCACCCCTCCACTTT
TRBJ2-7	-	TRBV7-9	few	CASSFGRSAYEQYF	TGTGCCAGCAGCTTTGGGCGATCAGCCTACGAGCAGTACTTC
TRBJ1-2	TRBD1	TRBV4-2	many	CASSRTGETYGYTF	TGTGCCAGCAGCCGGACAGGGGAAACCTATGGCTACACCTTC
TRBJ2-3	-	TRBV4-1	many	CASSQEPSTDTQYF	TGCGCCAGCAGCCAAGAACCTAGCACAGATACGCAGTATTTT
TRBJ2-7	TRBD1	TRBV5-1	many	CASSFQTGKGYEQYF	TGCGCCAGCAGCTTCCAGACAGGGAAGGGTTACGAGCAGTACTTC
TRBJ1-5	TRBD1	TRBV6-5	many	CASSHGLGTGNQPQHF	TGTGCCAGCAGTCATGGCCTTGGGACAGGCAATCAGCCCCAGCATTTT
TRBJ1-4	-	TRBV12-3/TRBV12-4	many	CASTHGADEKLFF	TGTGCCAGCACCCACGGCGCGGATGAAAAACTGTTTTTT
TRBJ2-7	TRBD2	TRBV4-2	many	CASSQSPSGRAPYEQYF	TGTGCCAGCAGCCAAAGCCCTAGCGGGAGGGCCCCCTACGAGCAGTACTTC
TRBJ2-7	TRBD1	TRBV7-9	many	CASSDTGAPYEQYF	TGTGCCAGCAGCGACACAGGGGCCCCCTACGAGCAGTACTTC
TRBJ1-3	-	TRBV7-9	few	CATTPRSSGNTIYF	TGTGCCACCACCCCCCGGAGCTCTGGAAACACCATATATTTT
TRBJ2-7	-	TRBV7-3	many	CASSVTRTSEQYF	TGTGCCAGCAGCGTAACTAGGACCTCCGAGCAGTACTTC
TRBJ2-7	TRBD2	TRBV29-1	many	CSARRTSGRGYEQYF	TGCAGCGCAAGGCGGACTAGCGGGAGAGGGTACGAGCAGTACTTC
TRBJ2-4	TRBD2	TRBV20-1	many	CSAIGGRAENIQYF	TGCAGTGCTATAGGCGGGAGGGCCGAAAACATTCAGTACTTC
TRBJ2-1	TRBD2	TRBV29-1	many	CSVEGASGRNGEQFF	TGCAGCGTTGAAGGGGCTAGCGGGAGAAATGGTGAGCAGTTCTTC
TRBJ2-7	-	TRBV28	few	CASSPGGSSSYEQYF	TGTGCCAGCAGTCCCGGGGGCAGTAGCTCCTACGAGCAGTACTTC
TRBJ2-2	TRBD2	TRBV6-5	many	CASSYLWTSGRAPLRAGELFF	TGTGCCAGCAGTTACTTATGGACTAGCGGGAGGGCCCCCCTTAGGGCCGGGGAGCTGTTTTTT
TRBJ1-4	TRBD1	TRBV6-5	medium-sized	CASSQRTGREKLFF	TGTGCCAGCAGTCAGAGGACAGGGCGGGAAAAACTGTTTTTT
TRBJ2-3	TRBD2	TRBV5-4	medium-sized	CASSVDTSGPTDTQYF	TGTGCCAGCAGCGTGGATACTAGCGGCCCCACAGATACGCAGTATTTT
TRBJ2-5	-	TRBV29-1	medium-sized	CSVGASELQAVQETQYF	TGCAGCGTTGGGGCTAGCGAGTTACAAGCGGTCCAAGAGACCCAGTACTTC
TRBJ2-1	TRBD2	TRBV5-1	-	CASSLRGSSYNEQFF	TGCGCCAGCAGCTTGCGCGGGAGCTCCTACAATGAGCAGTTCTTC
TRBJ2-3	TRBD1	TRBV29-1	few	CSVLQGARDTQYF	TGCAGCGTTTTACAGGGGGCGAGAGATACGCAGTATTTT
TRBJ2-3	-	TRBV30	many	CAWSVAGGSGLTDTQYF	TGTGCCTGGAGTGTCGCCGGTGGGAGCGGTTTAACAGATACGCAGTATTTT
TRBJ1-1	TRBD1	TRBV5-1	many	CASSIGTVNTEAFF	TGCGCCAGCAGCATCGGGACAGTTAACACTGAAGCTTTCTTT
TRBJ2-7	-	TRBV19	-	CASSWGSSYEQYF	TGTGCCAGTAGCTGGGGGTCCTCCTACGAGCAGTACTTC
TRBJ2-7	TRBD1	TRBV28	many	CASSRFDRGSIEQYF	TGTGCCAGCAGCCGCTTCGACAGGGGGTCAATCGAGCAGTACTTC